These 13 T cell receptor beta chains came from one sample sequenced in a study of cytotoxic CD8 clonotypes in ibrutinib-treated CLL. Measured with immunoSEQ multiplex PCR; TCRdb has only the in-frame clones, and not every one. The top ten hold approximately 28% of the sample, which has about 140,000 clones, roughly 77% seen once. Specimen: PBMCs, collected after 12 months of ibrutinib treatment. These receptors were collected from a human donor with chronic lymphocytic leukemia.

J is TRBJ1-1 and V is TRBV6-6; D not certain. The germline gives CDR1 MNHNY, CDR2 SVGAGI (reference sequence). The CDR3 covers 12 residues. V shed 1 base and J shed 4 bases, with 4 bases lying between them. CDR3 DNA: TGTGCCAGCAGTTACTTGGGCACTGAAGCTTTCTTT. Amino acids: CASSYLGTEAFF.

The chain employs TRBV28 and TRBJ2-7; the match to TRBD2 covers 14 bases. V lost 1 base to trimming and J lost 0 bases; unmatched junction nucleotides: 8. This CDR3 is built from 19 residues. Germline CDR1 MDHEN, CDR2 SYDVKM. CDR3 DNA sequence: TGTGCCAGCAGTTTATCCGCGGGACTAGCGGGGGACTACTCCTACGAGCAGTACTTC. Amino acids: CASSLSAGLAGDYSYEQYF. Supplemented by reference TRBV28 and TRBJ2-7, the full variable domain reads DVKVTQSSRYLVKRTGEKVFLECVQDMDHENMFWYRQDPGLGLRLIYFSYDVKMKEKGDIPEGYSVSREKKERFSLILESASTNQTSMYLCASSLSAGLAGDYSYEQYFGPGTRLTVT.

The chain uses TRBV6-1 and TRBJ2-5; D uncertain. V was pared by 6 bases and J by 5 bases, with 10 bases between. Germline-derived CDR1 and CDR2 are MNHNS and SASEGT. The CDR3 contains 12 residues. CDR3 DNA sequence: TGTGCCAGCAGAGTAGTGTGGGAGACCCAGTACTTC. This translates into CASRVVWETQYF.

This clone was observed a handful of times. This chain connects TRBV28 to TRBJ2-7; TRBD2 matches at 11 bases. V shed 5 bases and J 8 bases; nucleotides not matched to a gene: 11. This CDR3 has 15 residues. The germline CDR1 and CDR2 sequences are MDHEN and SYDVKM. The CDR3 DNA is TGTGCCAGCAGTCTGACGGCTAGCGGGGGGATAAAGCAGTACTTC. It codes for CASSLTASGGIKQYF. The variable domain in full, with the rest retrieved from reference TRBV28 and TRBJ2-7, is DVKVTQSSRYLVKRTGEKVFLECVQDMDHENMFWYRQDPGLGLRLIYFSYDVKMKEKGDIPEGYSVSREKKERFSLILESASTNQTSMYLCASSLTASGGIKQYFGPGTRLTVT.

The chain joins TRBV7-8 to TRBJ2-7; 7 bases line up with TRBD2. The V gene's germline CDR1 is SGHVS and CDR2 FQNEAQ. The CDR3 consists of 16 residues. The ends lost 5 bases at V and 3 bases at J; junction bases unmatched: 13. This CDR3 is CASSAPLAPTGYEQYF. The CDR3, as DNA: TGTGCCAGCAGCGCTCCACTAGCGCCAACTGGCTACGAGCAGTACTTC. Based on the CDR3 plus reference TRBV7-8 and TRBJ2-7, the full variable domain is GAGVSQSPRYKVAKRGQDVALRCDPISGHVSLFWYQQALGQGPEFLTYFQNEAQLDKSGLPSDRFFAERPEGSVSTLKIQRTQQEDSAVYLCASSAPLAPTGYEQYFGPGTRLTVT.

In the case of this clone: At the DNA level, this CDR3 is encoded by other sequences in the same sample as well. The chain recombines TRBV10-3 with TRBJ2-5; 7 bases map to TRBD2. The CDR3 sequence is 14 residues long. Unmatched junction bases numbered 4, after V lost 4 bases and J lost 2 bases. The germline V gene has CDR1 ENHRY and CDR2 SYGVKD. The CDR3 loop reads CAISALAAQETQYF. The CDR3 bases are TGTGCCATCAGTGCCCTAGCGGCACAAGAGACCCAGTACTTC.

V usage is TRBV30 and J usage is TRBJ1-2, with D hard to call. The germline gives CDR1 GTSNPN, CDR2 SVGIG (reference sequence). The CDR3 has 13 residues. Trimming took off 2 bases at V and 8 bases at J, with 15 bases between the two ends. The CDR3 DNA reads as TGTGCCTGGAGTCTCGCACTGGCGGAAGGCTACACCTTC. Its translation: CAWSLALAEGYTF.

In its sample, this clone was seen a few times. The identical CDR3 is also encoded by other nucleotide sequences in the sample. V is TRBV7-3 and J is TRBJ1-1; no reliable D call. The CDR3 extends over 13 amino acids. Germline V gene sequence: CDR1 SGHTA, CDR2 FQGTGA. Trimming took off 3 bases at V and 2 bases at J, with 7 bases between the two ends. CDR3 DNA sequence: TGTGCCAGCAGCTTTGGGGAAAACACTGAAGCTTTCTTT. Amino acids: CASSFGENTEAFF.

The DNA of the CDR3 is TGTGCCACAGCGGGGGGGCCGGAGATTGAGCAGTTCTTC. Its protein product is CATAGGPEIEQFF. V usage is TRBV10-3 and J usage is TRBJ2-1; 10 nucleotides agree with TRBD2. The CDR3 runs to 13 residues. Germline V gene data show CDR1 as ENHRY and CDR2 as SYGVKD. With V trimmed by 10 bases and J by 9 bases, 9 bases remained unmatched.

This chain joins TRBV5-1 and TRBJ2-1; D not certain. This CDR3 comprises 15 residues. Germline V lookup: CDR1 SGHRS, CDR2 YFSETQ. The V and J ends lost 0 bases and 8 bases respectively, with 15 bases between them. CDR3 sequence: CASSLGTSRADEQFF. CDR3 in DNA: TGCGCCAGCAGCTTGGGGACCTCCCGAGCCGATGAGCAGTTCTTC.

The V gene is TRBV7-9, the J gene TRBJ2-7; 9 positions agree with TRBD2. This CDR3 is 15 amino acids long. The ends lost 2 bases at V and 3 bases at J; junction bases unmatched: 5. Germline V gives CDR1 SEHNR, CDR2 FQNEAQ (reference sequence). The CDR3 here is CASSLNSGSVYEQYF. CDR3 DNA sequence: TGTGCCAGCAGCTTAAATAGCGGGAGTGTCTACGAGCAGTACTTC.

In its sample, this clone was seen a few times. The CDR3 is CASRGPGDPSPLHF. The CDR3 DNA reads TGTGCCAGCAGGGGTCCGGGGGATCCTTCACCCCTCCACTTT. The chain employs TRBV28 and TRBJ1-6; TRBD1 might be the D (5 bases). CDR1 and CDR2 from the germline V gene are MDHEN and SYDVKM. The CDR3 is made up of 14 amino acids. Trimming stripped 6 bases from V and 9 bases from J, with 15 bases between.

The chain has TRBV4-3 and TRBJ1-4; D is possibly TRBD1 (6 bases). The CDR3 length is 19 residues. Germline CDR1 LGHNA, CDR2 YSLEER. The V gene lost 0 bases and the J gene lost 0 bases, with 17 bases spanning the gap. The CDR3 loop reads CASSQDSTGSVATNEKLFF. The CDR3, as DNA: TGCGCCAGCAGCCAAGATTCCACAGGGTCAGTGGCAACTAATGAAAAACTGTTTTTT.